The text below deals with one T cell receptor beta chain. Its cognate antigen is unknown. CDR1 and CDR2 (germline): DFQATT, SNEGSKA (reference sequence). This CDR3 spans 14 amino acids. The sample comes from a study of CXCR3-negative and CXCR3-positive naive CD8 T cells. Whole-study results and caveats: Naive subsets did not differ in surface CD5, and the authors estimated TCR strength using properties of the TRB CDR3. Hydrophobicity was higher for TRB CDR3s found in CXCR3-positive naive cells than in CXCR3-negative naive cells.

All TRB cDNA libraries came from 5' RACE performed with UMI labels. TCRdb re-analyzed the 5' RACE reads; it lists each CDR3 protein once, without DNA. Here the sample table reports some 110,000 distinct CDR3 sequences. The specimen was naive CXCR3+ CD8+ T cells from blood. The subset is: CD45RO-CCR7+CD27+CD95- naive CD8+ T cells expressing CXCR3 (TNR3+). The rearrangement joins TRBV20-1 to TRBJ1-1. The TCR sequence derives from a human donor in good health. Some clones in this sample may be carry-over from other donors' samples. The CDR3 here is CSAGDGLMNTEAFF.